One T cell receptor beta chain is described in this entry. The data belong to a study of blood T cell repertoires in COVID-19. Turning to the study itself: In each case, the material was cDNA or gDNA derived from T cells, B-cell-depleted T cells, or PBMCs.

Per the authors' pipeline: By means of reference gene primer amplification, nucleated cell counts were estimated. Assay: immunoSEQ multiplex PCR; the TCRdb copy retains only in-frame clones and omits some. D and trimming were read from the DNA, whereas the V and J calls and clone size are those reported in that table. The table lists roughly 130,000 clones, about 82% of them singletons. The CDR3 runs 16 residues. Trimming took 3 bases from V and 2 from J; bases not matched to a gene: 12. Germline CDR1 is SQVTM and CDR2 is ANQGSEA. The sequencing input was peripheral blood. The clonotype originates from a man in his 60s with active or convalescent COVID-19. The J gene is TRBJ2-7, the V gene TRBV29-1; 8 nucleotides align to TRBD1. This chain's CDR3 is CSVDGGRQGRPYEQYF. The CDR3 DNA reads as TGCAGCGTTGATGGTGGGAGACAGGGGCGCCCCTACGAGCAGTACTTC.